A few counts support the clone carrying this T cell receptor beta chain. Its target is not known. This CDR3 region has 16 residues. V lost 0 bases, J lost 4 bases, and 7 bases stayed unmatched. Germline assignment: CDR1 SNHLY and CDR2 FYNNEI. The data stem from a study of T cell repertoires in cytomegalovirus infection. For the study at large: HLA-B-restricted CMV epitopes that are well studied were used alongside recently identified HLA-C-restricted ones.

MiXCR, applied by TCRdb to the reads, yields one record per CDR3 protein. The sample lists about 890,000 distinct CDR3 sequences, about a third occurring once. V and J are TRBV2 and TRBJ1-1; 8 bases match TRBD1. The sequences come from cultured CD8+ T cells from PBMCs, collected from culture after CMV antigen stimulation. The TCR originated in a human donor in good health (CMV status not recorded). Some clones in this sample may be carry-over from other donors' samples. The CDR3 DNA reads as TGTGCCAGCAGTGAAGCTAAACAGGGGGGCGGCACTGAAGCTTTCTTT. Translated, it gives CASSEAKQGGGTEAFF. The whole variable domain, filled in from reference TRBV2 and TRBJ1-1, reads EPEVTQTPSHQVTQMGQEVILRCVPISNHLYFYWYRQILGQKVEFLVSFYNNEISEKSEIFDDQFSVERPDGSNFTLKIRSTKLEDSAMYFCASSEAKQGGGTEAFFGQGTRLTVV.